The 29 T cell receptor beta chains below come from one sample, sequenced in a study of T-cell memory formation after mild COVID-19. TCRdb redid the calling of the 5' RACE reads with MiXCR, one entry per CDR3 protein. The data contain 85,000 to 130,000 distinct CDR3 sequences, about a sixth of them singletons. The sample consisted of PBMCs or a T cell subset sorted from them (not recorded which). These receptors were taken from an adult woman who had mild COVID-19 (a few samples of this study predate the infection). Cell type and time point are not known.

The rearrangement links TRBV5-4 to TRBJ1-2; 9 positions agree with TRBD1. This CDR3 is 15 amino acids long. Germline V gene lookup returns CDR1 SGHNT and CDR2 YYREEE (reference sequence). After removal of 2 bases from V and 3 bases from J, the junction contained 5 bases not matched to a gene. The CDR3 loop reads CASSLTGQGYYGYTF. The CDR3 region has the DNA TGTGCCAGCAGCTTAACGGGACAGGGTTACTATGGCTACACCTTC.

Comment on this clonotype: A junction end diverges from the germline sequence, so it may reflect a read error. CDR3: CASSPSGGYDQYF. The CDR3, as DNA: TGTGCCAGCAGCCCAAGCGGAGGATACGATCAGTACTTC. The rearrangement links TRBV9 to TRBJ2-7; D perhaps matches TRBD2 (5 bases). This CDR3 has 13 amino acids. Germline V gene data show CDR1 as SGDLS and CDR2 as YYNGEE.

A note on this clonotype: At one end the junction does not follow the germline gene, possibly because of a read error. The V and J genes are TRBV4-3 and TRBJ1-5, with D perhaps matching TRBD1 (6 bases). The germline V gene has CDR1 LGHNA and CDR2 YSLEER. The CDR3 contains 16 residues. The CDR3 here is CASRQDHNRANQPQHF. CDR3 DNA: TGCGCCAGCAGACAAGATCATAACAGGGCTAATCAGCCCCAGCATTTT.

The chain has TRBV12-3 or TRBV12-4 and TRBJ1-1; D call uncertain. The V gene lost 2 bases and the J gene lost 4 bases, with 11 bases spanning the gap. The CDR3 has 14 residues. The CDR3 DNA reads as TGTGCCAGCAGTTTAATACTCGAGAGCACTGAAGCTTTCTTT. Protein product: CASSLILESTEAFF.

V gene TRBV7-9 combines with J gene TRBJ1-2; 9 nucleotides line up with TRBD1. Trimming removed 4 bases from V and 8 bases from J; junction bases left unmatched: 11. Per the germline V gene, CDR1 is SEHNR and CDR2 is FQNEAQ (reference sequence). The CDR3 extends over 15 amino acids. The CDR3 is CASSSPGQGIFGYTF. The CDR3 coding sequence is TGTGCCAGCAGCTCACCGGGACAGGGTATTTTCGGCTACACCTTC.

This clonotype appeared a single time. The J gene is TRBJ2-7, the V gene TRBV5-6; 9 bases map to TRBD1. V dropped 0 bases and J dropped 4; count of bases not matched to a gene: 8. The CDR3 is made up of 16 amino acids. From germline, CDR1 is SGHDT and CDR2 YYEEEE. CDR3 DNA sequence: TGTGCCAGCAGCTTGGGGACAGGGGTGGTCGTTTACGAGCAGTACTTC. This gives the protein CASSLGTGVVVYEQYF.

The chain employs TRBV7-7 and TRBJ2-2, with TRBD1 matching over 8 bases. Per the germline V gene, CDR1 is SSHAT and CDR2 is FNYEAQ (reference sequence). J gave up 5 bases and V 5 bases, and 10 bases lay outside the gene matches. This CDR3 spans 16 amino acids. The CDR3: CASSNTPDRVTGELFF. CDR3 DNA sequence: TGTGCCAGCAGCAATACTCCGGACAGGGTGACCGGGGAGCTGTTTTTT.

This rearrangement joins TRBV4-1 to TRBJ1-1, with unresolved D. The CDR3 runs to 13 residues. Germline V gene data show CDR1 as MGHRA and CDR2 as YSYEKL. V gave up 1 base and J gave up 0 bases, with 3 bases separating them. CDR3 DNA sequence: TGCGCCAGCAGCCAAGTCCTGAACACTGAAGCTTTCTTT. Its translation is CASSQVLNTEAFF.

This clonotype was seen more than once but under ten times. This chain uses TRBV3-1 with TRBJ2-5; D gene unclear. Germline V gene data show CDR1 as LGHDT and CDR2 as YNNKEL (reference sequence). The V and J ends lost 2 bases and 9 bases respectively, with 13 bases between them. The CDR3 runs 13 residues. In nucleotides, the CDR3 is TGTGCCAGCAGCCAATTCCTCGAAGCTCCCCAGTACTTC. The encoded protein is CASSQFLEAPQYF.

The gene calls are TRBV12-3 or TRBV12-4 and TRBJ2-7; D is undetermined. This CDR3 has 15 residues. V lost 3 bases, J lost 0 bases, and 12 bases lay in between. CDR3 region: CASSFGGPSSYEQYF. CDR3 bases: TGTGCCAGCAGTTTTGGTGGACCAAGCTCCTACGAGCAGTACTTC.

This chain joins TRBV12-3 or TRBV12-4 and TRBJ2-1, with 14 bases lining up with TRBD2. The junction had 20 bases not matched to a gene; V was cut back by 5 bases and J by 8 bases. The CDR3 extends over 20 amino acids. The DNA for the CDR3 is TGTGCCAGCAGTCCCGGGGGGACTAGCGGGGGTCTCCTCCTCGGGGATGAGCAGTTCTTC. It encodes CASSPGGTSGGLLLGDEQFF.

The V and J genes are TRBV12-3 or TRBV12-4 and TRBJ2-7; 9 positions match TRBD1. V lost 6 bases and J lost 7; bases outside the gene matches: 10. CDR3 size: 14 residues. The CDR3 sequence is CASSRDREKEEQYF. The CDR3 DNA reads TGTGCCAGCAGCCGGGACAGGGAGAAGGAAGAGCAGTACTTC.

This clonotype showed up just a few times. The chain couples TRBV7-8 to TRBJ2-5; the D gene could be TRBD1 or TRBD2 (5 bases each). Trimming shortened V by 2 bases and J by 3 bases, and 7 bases separated the two germline ends. CDR3 length: 13 amino acids. Germline lookup yields CDR1 SGHVS and CDR2 FQNEAQ. The CDR3 bases are TGTGCCAGCAGCTTATTGGGGGAAGAGACCCAGTACTTC. This gives the protein CASSLLGEETQYF.

This clonotype has only a few counts. J is TRBJ1-6 and V is TRBV27; D unclear. Germline CDR1 MNHEY, CDR2 SMNVEV (reference sequence). With 0 bases removed from V and 4 bases from J, the gap between germline ends came to 13 bases. The CDR3 is 17 amino acids. DNA for the CDR3: TGTGCCAGCAGTTTATCGCCGGTCATCAATTATAATTCACCCCTCCACTTT. Translating it yields CASSLSPVINYNSPLHF.

A remark on this clonotype: Germline and junction disagree at one end, which may indicate a read error. This chain uses TRBV7-9 with TRBJ2-3; no clear D gene. Germline-derived CDR1 and CDR2 are SEHNR and FQNEAQ (reference sequence). This CDR3 spans 15 amino acids. CDR3 amino acids: CASSPVNAGTDTQYF. As DNA, the CDR3 is TGTGCAAGCAGCCCAGTAAACGCTGGCACAGATACGCAGTATTTT.

The chain has TRBV5-1 and TRBJ2-7, with 9 bases matching TRBD1. The V gene end was trimmed by 2 bases and the J gene end by 5 bases; junction bases not matched to a gene: 8. Germline assignment: CDR1 SGHRS and CDR2 YFSETQ. The CDR3 extends over 15 amino acids. The CDR3 coding sequence is TGCGCCAGCAGCTTCCCGGGACAGGGAGTTGACGAGCAGTACTTC. It encodes CASSFPGQGVDEQYF. Variable domain in full (rest from reference TRBV5-1 and TRBJ2-7): KAGVTQTPRYLIKTRGQQVTLSCSPISGHRSVSWYQQTPGQGLQFLFEYFSETQRNKGNFPGRFSGRQFSNSRSEMNVSTLELGDSALYLCASSFPGQGVDEQYFGPGTRLTVT.

The V and J genes are TRBV20-1 and TRBJ2-3, with D unresolved. The CDR3 totals 13 residues. The germline V gene encodes CDR1 DFQATT and CDR2 SNEGSKA (reference sequence). V lost 5 bases to trimming and J lost 4 bases, with 13 bases between them. This chain's CDR3 is CSAAYALSDTQYF. The CDR3 DNA reads TGCAGTGCTGCCTATGCGCTTTCAGATACGCAGTATTTT.

A few counts support this clonotype. The V and J genes are TRBV27 and TRBJ1-2; no reliable D call. Germline loops: CDR1 MNHEY, CDR2 SMNVEV (reference sequence). The CDR3 spans 15 residues. The V gene lost 8 bases and the J gene lost 5 bases, with 21 bases spanning the gap. The CDR3 protein is CASCPREVYPYGYTF. CDR3 sequence (DNA): TGTGCCAGCTGTCCTCGGGAAGTGTACCCTTATGGCTACACCTTC.

This clonotype has only a few counts. The CDR3 bases are TGTGCCAGCAGCTTAGGGGGTTACCCTTCGGACATTCAGTACTTC. Its protein product is CASSLGGYPSDIQYF. The chain couples TRBV7-3 to TRBJ2-4; D tentatively reads TRBD1 or TRBD2 (5 bases each). V lost 2 bases and J lost 8, with 16 bases in between. Germline CDR1 reads SGHTA; CDR2 reads FQGTGA. CDR3 size: 15 residues.

The chain joins TRBV6-2 or TRBV6-3 to TRBJ2-7, with D possibly being TRBD1 (6 bases). Germline V gene sequence: CDR1 MNHEY, CDR2 SVGEGT. This CDR3 is 12 amino acids long. Between the trimmed V and J ends, which lost 2 bases and 6 bases, there was a span of 8 bases. This CDR3 is CASSYEGVEQYF. CDR3 bases: TGTGCCAGCAGTTACGAGGGGGTCGAGCAGTACTTC.

In its sample, this clonotype was seen a few times. The chain couples TRBV24-1 to TRBJ2-3, with D unresolved. Per germline, CDR1 KGHDR and CDR2 SFDVKD. The V gene lost 3 bases and the J gene lost 2 bases, with 20 bases spanning the gap. The length of the CDR3 is 18 residues. This chain's CDR3 is CATSDTPILPGPTDTQYF. CDR3 coding DNA: TGTGCCACCAGTGATACTCCCATCCTACCGGGCCCCACAGATACGCAGTATTTT.

This clonotype was counted between two and nine times. V gene TRBV20-1 combines with J gene TRBJ2-7, with D tentatively TRBD1 (6 bases). The CDR3 loop spans 12 amino acids. V was cut by 2 bases and J by 7 bases, with 12 bases left in between. Germline CDR1 and CDR2: DFQATT and SNEGSKA (reference sequence). In DNA, the CDR3 is TGCAGTGCTAGACGTCCAGGGGAAGAGCAGTACTTC. Translation gives CSARRPGEEQYF.

This clonotype was seen more than once but under ten times. The V call is TRBV7-3, the J call TRBJ2-3, with D maybe TRBD2 (5 bases). The CDR3 consists of 15 residues. In germline, CDR1 is SGHTA, CDR2 FQGTGA. The V end was cut by 4 bases, the J end by 0 bases, with 11 bases between. The CDR3 DNA sequence: TGTGCCAGCAGCTCCTGGGAGTTTAGCACAGATACGCAGTATTTT. It specifies CASSSWEFSTDTQYF. The variable domain in full, with the rest retrieved from reference TRBV7-3 and TRBJ2-3, is GAGVSQTPSNKVTEKGKYVELRCDPISGHTALYWYRQSLGQGPEFLIYFQGTGAADDSGLPNDRFFAVRPEGSVSTLKIQRTERGDSAVYLCASSSWEFSTDTQYFGPGTRLTVL.

This clonotype was found a few times. V usage is TRBV5-1 and J usage is TRBJ2-7; 9 bases are shared with TRBD1. Losses at the gene ends were 0 bases for V and 2 bases for J; bases not matched to a gene: 3. The CDR3 sequence is 15 residues long. Germline CDR1 and CDR2: SGHRS and YFSETQ. CDR3 nucleotide sequence: TGCGCCAGCAGCTTGGCTGGGACAGGGACCTACGAGCAGTACTTC. Protein sequence: CASSLAGTGTYEQYF.

This clonotype was counted a few times. The rearrangement uses TRBV20-1 and TRBJ2-5; D tentatively fits TRBD1 or TRBD2 (6 bases each). Germline lookup yields CDR1 DFQATT and CDR2 SNEGSKA (reference sequence). The CDR3 runs 12 residues. V gave up 6 bases and J gave up 5 bases, with 13 bases separating them. The CDR3 loop is CSAGTGGETQYF. DNA for the CDR3: TGCAGTGCGGGGACCGGGGGCGAGACCCAGTACTTC.

This clonotype was detected ten times or more. J is TRBJ2-2 and V is TRBV9; D gene ambiguous. Germline CDR1 is SGDLS and CDR2 is YYNGEE. V was cut by 3 bases and J by 3 bases, with 12 bases left in between. The CDR3 length is 15 residues. Here the CDR3 reads CASSAPTGYTGELFF. The CDR3 DNA reads TGTGCCAGCAGCGCGCCGACCGGCTACACCGGGGAGCTGTTTTTT.

This clonotype has just a few counts. This chain joins TRBV13 and TRBJ2-7; D call uncertain. V was trimmed by 3 bases and J by 0 bases, leaving 9 bases between them. This CDR3 contains 14 residues. CDR1 PRHDT and CDR2 FYEKMQ come from the germline V gene (reference sequence). CDR3 amino acids: CASSFVRYSYEQYF. The CDR3 DNA is TGTGCCAGCAGCTTTGTCAGGTACTCCTACGAGCAGTACTTC.

This clonotype was seen more than once but under ten times. This chain links TRBV28 with TRBJ2-3, with 10 positions matching TRBD2. This CDR3 region has 19 residues. From germline, CDR1 is MDHEN and CDR2 SYDVKM. The ends lost 2 bases at V and 2 bases at J; junction bases unmatched: 13. The CDR3 nucleotides read TGTGCCAGCAGTTTACCATCTGACTTCCTAGCGGGAGCCACAGATACGCAGTATTTT. Its translation is CASSLPSDFLAGATDTQYF.

CDR3 nucleotide sequence: TGTGCCATCAGTGAGGGCCGGGAGACAGATACGCAGTATTTT. It is translated as CAISEGRETDTQYF. This chain connects TRBV10-3 to TRBJ2-3, with D maybe TRBD2 (6 bases). Looked up from germline, CDR1 is ENHRY and CDR2 is SYGVKD. This CDR3 has 14 amino acids. V lost 2 bases to trimming and J lost 3 bases, with 9 bases between them.